These 12 T cell receptor beta chains share one sample of origin, sequenced in a study of cytomegalovirus exposure and HLA in healthy donors. 60 Vbeta and 13 Jbeta primers were used in PCR. Produced via immunoSEQ multiplex PCR; TCRdb's table is partial and in-frame only. The sample includes some 150,000 clones, 75% to 90% of them seen just once. The sequenced material came from PBMCs. Every receptor here comes from a woman in her thirties in good health and CMV-seronegative.

The rearrangement links TRBV20-1 to TRBJ2-7; D not certain. CDR1 is DFQATT and CDR2 is SNEGSKA in the germline V gene (reference sequence). Deletions cut 5 bases from V and 4 bases from J, with 9 bases between. The CDR3 spans 11 residues. CDR3 nucleotides: TGCAGTGCTTCTCTAGGTTACGAGCAGTACTTC. Encoded protein: CSASLGYEQYF.

The V and J genes are TRBV6-6 and TRBJ1-4; 8 nucleotides line up with TRBD1. V lost 5 bases to trimming and J lost 7 bases; unmatched junction nucleotides: 6. The length of the CDR3 is 14 residues. From germline, CDR1 is MNHNY and CDR2 SVGAGI (reference sequence). This CDR3 is CASSQQGVGEKLFF. CDR3 DNA sequence: TGTGCCAGCAGTCAACAGGGGGTTGGTGAAAAACTGTTTTTT.

The chain joins TRBV7-8 to TRBJ1-1, with 8 positions matching TRBD1. J gave up 5 bases and V 5 bases, and 16 bases lay outside the gene matches. This CDR3 has 17 amino acids. Per germline, CDR1 SGHVS and CDR2 FQNEAQ. CDR3 amino acids: CASSHDITQGGRTEAFF. The CDR3, as DNA: TGTGCCAGCAGCCACGATATAACACAGGGGGGGAGAACTGAAGCTTTCTTT.

This chain connects TRBV28 to TRBJ2-5; 7 bases are a match to TRBD2. The J call may not be correct, given that the DNA end is closer to TRBJ2-7. The CDR3 covers 15 residues. From germline, CDR1 is MDHEN and CDR2 SYDVKM. The CDR3 region is CASILSSGTFHEQYF. In nucleotides, the CDR3 is TGTGCCAGCATACTGTCGAGCGGGACGTTCCACGAGCAGTACTTC.

This chain joins TRBV27 and TRBJ1-2; D perhaps matches TRBD1 (6 bases). This CDR3 region has 14 residues. The germline V gene encodes CDR1 MNHEY and CDR2 SMNVEV (reference sequence). With 6 bases removed from V and 4 bases from J, the gap between germline ends came to 15 bases. CDR3 in DNA: TGTGCCAGCAGACTAACAGGGTTTTCCTATGGCTACACCTTC. Translation: CASRLTGFSYGYTF.

The rearrangement links TRBV14 to TRBJ2-3; 9 positions match TRBD1. Germline V gene data show CDR1 as SGHDN and CDR2 as FVKESK. After removal of 3 bases from V and 2 bases from J, the junction contained 6 bases not matched to a gene. The CDR3 is 16 amino acids. CDR3 loop: CASSQPYRGPTDTQYF. CDR3 nucleotide sequence: TGTGCCAGCAGCCAGCCGTACAGGGGGCCCACAGATACGCAGTATTTT.

The gene calls are TRBV18 and TRBJ1-1; no clear D gene. Trimming took 6 bases from V and 7 from J, leaving 15 bases between them. This CDR3 comprises 13 residues. Germline V gives CDR1 KGHSH, CDR2 LQKENI. The DNA for the CDR3 is TGTGCCAGCTCCCCTGGGGAGGACTTTGAAGCTTTCTTT. The encoded protein is CASSPGEDFEAFF.

V is TRBV15 and J is TRBJ1-4; D possibly corresponds to TRBD1 (5 bases). The CDR3 totals 15 residues. V lost 3 bases, J lost 10 bases, and 18 bases lay in between. CDR1 and CDR2 (germline): LNHNV, YYDKDF (reference sequence). The CDR3 bases are TGTGCCACCAGCAGGGCCCGGGGGGACGGTTCAAAACTGTTTTTT. Its protein is CATSRARGDGSKLFF.

The V gene is TRBV2, the J gene TRBJ1-3; 10 positions agree with TRBD1. The germline V gene has CDR1 SNHLY and CDR2 FYNNEI. Trimming took 6 bases from V and 7 from J; bases not matched to a gene: 0. There are 12 residues in the CDR3. The CDR3 region is CASRDRGNTIYF. The CDR3 DNA is TGTGCCAGCAGGGACAGGGGGAACACCATATATTTT.

This chain links TRBV18 with TRBJ1-4; 8 nucleotides agree with TRBD1. J gave up 8 bases and V 3 bases, and 8 bases lay outside the gene matches. CDR3 length equals 15 residues. In germline, CDR1 is KGHSH, CDR2 LQKENI. CDR3 region: CASSPLTGAEEKLFF. CDR3 nucleotides: TGTGCCAGCTCACCCTTGACAGGGGCAGAGGAAAAACTGTTTTTT.

V usage is TRBV14 and J usage is TRBJ2-7, with 9 nucleotides matching TRBD1. CDR1 and CDR2 from the germline V gene are SGHDN and FVKESK. V gave up 1 base and J gave up 4 bases; unmatched junction bases: 5. This CDR3 has 15 residues. The CDR3 loop reads CASSQGPGQGYEQYF. Here the CDR3 DNA reads TGTGCCAGCAGCCAAGGCCCGGGACAGGGATACGAGCAGTACTTC. Full variable domain (missing parts from reference TRBV14 and TRBJ2-7): EAGVTQFPSHSVIEKGQTVTLRCDPISGHDNLYWYRRVMGKEIKFLLHFVKESKQDESGMPNNRFLAERTGGTYSTLKVQPAELEDSGVYFCASSQGPGQGYEQYFGPGTRLTVT.

The chain joins TRBV7-2 to TRBJ2-5; TRBD1 aligns across 9 bases. This CDR3 is built from 15 residues. The V and J ends lost 1 base and 5 bases, in that order; junction bases with no gene match: 5. Germline CDR1 reads SGHTA; CDR2 reads FQGNSA. CDR3: CASSLDRGRMETQYF. Written as DNA, the CDR3 is TGTGCCAGCAGCTTAGACAGGGGGCGCATGGAGACCCAGTACTTC.